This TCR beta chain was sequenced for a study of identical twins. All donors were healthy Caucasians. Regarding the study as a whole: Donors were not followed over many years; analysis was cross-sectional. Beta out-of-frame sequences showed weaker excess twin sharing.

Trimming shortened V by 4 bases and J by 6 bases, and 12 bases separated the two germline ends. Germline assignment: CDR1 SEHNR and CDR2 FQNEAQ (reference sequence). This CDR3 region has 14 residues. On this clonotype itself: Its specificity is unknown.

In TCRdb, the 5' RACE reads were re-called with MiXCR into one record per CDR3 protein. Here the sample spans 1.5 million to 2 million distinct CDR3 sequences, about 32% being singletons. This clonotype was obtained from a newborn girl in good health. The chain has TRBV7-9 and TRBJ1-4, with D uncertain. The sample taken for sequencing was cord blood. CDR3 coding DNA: TGTGCCAGCAGCTCAGAGAGAGTGGATGAAAAACTGTTTTTT. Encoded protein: CASSSERVDEKLFF.